A selection of T cell receptor beta chains follows, all from one sample in a study of T cells after yellow fever vaccination. MiXCR, run by TCRdb on the 5' RACE reads, gives a single entry per CDR3 protein. This sample has around 300,000 distinct CDR3 sequences; approximately 4% occur once, and the top ten carry about 26%. The input for sequencing was PBMCs, taken 5 days after the yellow fever booster vaccination. These receptors were obtained from a man aged 18-30 years who received the YFV17D yellow fever vaccine. The CDR3 runs from the conserved cysteine through the conserved F or W. Fields, in order: V gene, CDR3 length, CDR3 protein.

TRBV18,15,CASSPDSGGNQPQHF
TRBV3-1,14,CASSPRVTSAEAFF
TRBV7-9,14,CASSRTGSQNIQYF
TRBV11-2,14,CASSLGRSLSEQYF
TRBV7-2,15,CASSLDWGKRAPLHF
TRBV5-5,14,CASSLAEGADTQYF
TRBV10-3,14,CAIGRQGGTDTQYF
TRBV7-3,16,CASSARSGGSTDTQYF
TRBV7-3,15,CASSLSGTANTEAFF
TRBV7-9,15,CASSPDRARGNEQFF
TRBV9,14,CASSIRLAGNEQFF
TRBV27,14,CASRPGGFGSPLHF
TRBV6-1,17,CASSPSSGAGQHTEAFF